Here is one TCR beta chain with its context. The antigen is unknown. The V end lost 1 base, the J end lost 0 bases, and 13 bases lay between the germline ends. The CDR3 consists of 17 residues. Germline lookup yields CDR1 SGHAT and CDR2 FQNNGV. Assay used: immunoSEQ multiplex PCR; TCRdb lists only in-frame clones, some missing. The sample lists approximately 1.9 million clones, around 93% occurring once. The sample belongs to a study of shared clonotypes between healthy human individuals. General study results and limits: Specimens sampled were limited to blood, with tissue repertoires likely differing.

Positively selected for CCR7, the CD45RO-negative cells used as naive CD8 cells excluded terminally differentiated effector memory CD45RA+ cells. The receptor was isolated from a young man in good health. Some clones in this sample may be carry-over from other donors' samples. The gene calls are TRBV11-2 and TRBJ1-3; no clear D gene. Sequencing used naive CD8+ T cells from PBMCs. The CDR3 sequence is CASSLGAGTFSGNTIYF. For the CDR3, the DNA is TGTGCCAGCAGCTTAGGCGCGGGAACCTTCTCTGGAAACACCATATATTTT.